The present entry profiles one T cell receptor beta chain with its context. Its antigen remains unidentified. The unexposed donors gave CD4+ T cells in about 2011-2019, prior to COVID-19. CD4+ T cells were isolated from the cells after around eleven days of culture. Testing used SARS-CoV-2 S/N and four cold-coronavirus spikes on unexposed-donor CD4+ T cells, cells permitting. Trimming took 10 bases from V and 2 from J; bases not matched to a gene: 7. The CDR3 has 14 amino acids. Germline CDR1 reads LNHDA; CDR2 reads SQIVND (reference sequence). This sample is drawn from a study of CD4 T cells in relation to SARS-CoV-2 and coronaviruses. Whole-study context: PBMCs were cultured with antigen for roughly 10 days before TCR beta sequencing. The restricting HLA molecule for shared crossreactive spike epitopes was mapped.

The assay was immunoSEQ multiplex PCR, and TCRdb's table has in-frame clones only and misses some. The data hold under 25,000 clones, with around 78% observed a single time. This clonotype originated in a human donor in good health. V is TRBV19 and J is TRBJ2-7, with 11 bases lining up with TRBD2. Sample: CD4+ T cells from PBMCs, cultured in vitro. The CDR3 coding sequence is TGTGCCACAAGGACTAGCGGGTCTCCCTACGAGCAGTACTTC. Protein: CATRTSGSPYEQYF.